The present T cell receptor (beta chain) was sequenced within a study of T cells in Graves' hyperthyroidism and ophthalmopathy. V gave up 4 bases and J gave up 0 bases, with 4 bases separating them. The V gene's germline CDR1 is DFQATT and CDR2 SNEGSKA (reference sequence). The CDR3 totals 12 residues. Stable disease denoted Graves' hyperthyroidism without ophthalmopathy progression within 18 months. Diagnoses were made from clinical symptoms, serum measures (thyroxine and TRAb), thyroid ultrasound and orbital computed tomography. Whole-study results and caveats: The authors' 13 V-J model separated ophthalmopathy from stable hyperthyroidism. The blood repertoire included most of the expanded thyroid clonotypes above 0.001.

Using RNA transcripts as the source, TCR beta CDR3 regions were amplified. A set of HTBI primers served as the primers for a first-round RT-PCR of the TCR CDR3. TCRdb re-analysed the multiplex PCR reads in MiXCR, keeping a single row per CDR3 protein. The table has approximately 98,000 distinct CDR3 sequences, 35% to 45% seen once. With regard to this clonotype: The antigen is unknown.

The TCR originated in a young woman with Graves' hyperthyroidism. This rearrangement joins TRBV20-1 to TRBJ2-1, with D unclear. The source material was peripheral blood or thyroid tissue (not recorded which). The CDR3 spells CSAMSSYNEQFF. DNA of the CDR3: TGCAGTGCTATGAGCTCCTACAATGAGCAGTTCTTC.